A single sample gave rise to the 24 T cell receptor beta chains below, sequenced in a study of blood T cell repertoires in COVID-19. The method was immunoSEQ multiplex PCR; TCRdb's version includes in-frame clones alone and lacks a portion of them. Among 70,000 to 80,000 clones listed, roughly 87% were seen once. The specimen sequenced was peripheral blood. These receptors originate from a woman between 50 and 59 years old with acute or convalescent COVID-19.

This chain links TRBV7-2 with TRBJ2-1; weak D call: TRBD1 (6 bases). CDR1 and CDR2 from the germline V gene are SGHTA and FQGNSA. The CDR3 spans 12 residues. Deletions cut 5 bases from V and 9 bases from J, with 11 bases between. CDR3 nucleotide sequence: TGTGCCAGCAGCGATAGAGGGGGTGAGCAGTTCTTC. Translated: CASSDRGGEQFF.

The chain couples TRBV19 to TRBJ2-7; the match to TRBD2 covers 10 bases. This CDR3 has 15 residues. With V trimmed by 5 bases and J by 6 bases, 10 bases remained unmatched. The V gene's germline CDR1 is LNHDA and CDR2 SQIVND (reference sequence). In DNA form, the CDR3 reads TGTGCCAGTAGTCGATCTTTGGGACTAGCGATCGAGCAGTACTTC. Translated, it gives CASSRSLGLAIEQYF.

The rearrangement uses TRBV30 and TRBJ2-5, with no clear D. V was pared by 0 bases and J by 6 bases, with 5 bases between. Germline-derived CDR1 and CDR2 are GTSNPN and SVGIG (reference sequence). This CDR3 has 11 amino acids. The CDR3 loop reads CAWSVLQTQYF. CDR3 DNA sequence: TGTGCCTGGAGTGTTCTCCAGACCCAGTACTTC.

The CDR3 spells CASYPGTSGTDTQYF. The CDR3 coding sequence is TGTGCCAGTTATCCCGGGACAAGCGGAACAGATACGCAGTATTTT. The chain combines TRBV6-5 with TRBJ2-3; perhaps TRBD1 as D (6 bases). Per germline, CDR1 MNHEY and CDR2 SVGAGI. Trimming shortened V by 9 bases and J by 3 bases, and 19 bases separated the two germline ends. The CDR3 is made up of 15 amino acids.

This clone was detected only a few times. CDR3 region: CASKPNRVSYEQYF. CDR3 nucleotide sequence: TGCGCCAGCAAGCCGAACAGGGTATCCTACGAGCAGTACTTC. V is TRBV10-2 and J is TRBJ2-7; D is perhaps TRBD1 (6 bases). V lost 7 bases, J lost 1 base, and 14 bases lay in between. Germline CDR1 is WSHSY and CDR2 is SAAADI. The CDR3 is 14 residues long.

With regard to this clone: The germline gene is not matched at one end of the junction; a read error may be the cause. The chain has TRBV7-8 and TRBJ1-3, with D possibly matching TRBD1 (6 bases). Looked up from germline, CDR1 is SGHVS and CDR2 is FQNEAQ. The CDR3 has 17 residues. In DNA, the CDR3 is TGTGCCAGCAGTCGGCAGGGTCGGACAGCAACTGGAAAGACCATATATTTT. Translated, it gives CASSRQGRTATGKTIYF.

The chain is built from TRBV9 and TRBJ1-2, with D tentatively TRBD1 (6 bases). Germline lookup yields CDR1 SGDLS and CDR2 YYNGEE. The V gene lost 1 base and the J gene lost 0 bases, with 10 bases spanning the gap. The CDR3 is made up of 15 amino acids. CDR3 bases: TGTGCCAGCAGCGTAAGGACAGAAGCTAACTATGGCTACACCTTC. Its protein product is CASSVRTEANYGYTF.

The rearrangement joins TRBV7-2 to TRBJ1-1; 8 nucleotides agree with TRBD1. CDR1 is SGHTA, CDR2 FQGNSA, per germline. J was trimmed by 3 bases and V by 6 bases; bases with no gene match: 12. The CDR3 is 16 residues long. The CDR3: CASSRAATGGDTEAFF. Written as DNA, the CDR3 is TGTGCCAGCAGTAGGGCCGCTACAGGGGGAGACACTGAAGCTTTCTTT.

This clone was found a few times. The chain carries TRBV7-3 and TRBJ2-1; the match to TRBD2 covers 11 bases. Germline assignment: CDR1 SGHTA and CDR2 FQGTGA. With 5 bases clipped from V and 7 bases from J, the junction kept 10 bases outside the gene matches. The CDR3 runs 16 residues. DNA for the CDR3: TGTGCCAGCAGCGTCGACCTAGCGGGAGGCACTAATGAGCAGTTCTTC. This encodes CASSVDLAGGTNEQFF.

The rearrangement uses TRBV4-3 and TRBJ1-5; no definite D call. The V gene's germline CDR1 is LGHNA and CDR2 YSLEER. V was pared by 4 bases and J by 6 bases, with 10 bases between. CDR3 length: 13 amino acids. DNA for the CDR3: TGCGCCAGCAGCCCGGGAGGCAGTCAGCCCCAGCATTTT. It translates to CASSPGGSQPQHF.

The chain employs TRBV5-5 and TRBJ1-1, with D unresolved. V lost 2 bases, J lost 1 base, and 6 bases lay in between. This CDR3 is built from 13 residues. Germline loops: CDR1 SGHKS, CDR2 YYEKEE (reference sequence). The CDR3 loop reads CASSFSRNTEAFF. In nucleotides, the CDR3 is TGTGCCAGCAGCTTTTCCAGGAACACTGAAGCTTTCTTT.

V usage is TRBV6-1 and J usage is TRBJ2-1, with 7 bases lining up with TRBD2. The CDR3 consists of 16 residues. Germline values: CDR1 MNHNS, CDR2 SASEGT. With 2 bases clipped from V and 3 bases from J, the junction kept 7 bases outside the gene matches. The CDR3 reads CASSEIWLAVYNEQFF. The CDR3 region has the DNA TGTGCCAGCAGTGAAATATGGCTAGCGGTCTACAATGAGCAGTTCTTC.

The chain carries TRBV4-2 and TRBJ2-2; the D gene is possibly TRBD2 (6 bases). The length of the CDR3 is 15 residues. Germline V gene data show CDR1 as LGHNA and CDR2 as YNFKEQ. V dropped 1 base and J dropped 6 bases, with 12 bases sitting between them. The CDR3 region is CASSQGLDAAGELFF. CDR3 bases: TGTGCCAGCAGCCAAGGACTAGACGCGGCCGGGGAGCTGTTTTTT.

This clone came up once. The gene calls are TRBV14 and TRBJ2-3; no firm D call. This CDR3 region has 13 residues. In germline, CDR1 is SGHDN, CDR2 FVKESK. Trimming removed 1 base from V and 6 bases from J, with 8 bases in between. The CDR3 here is CASSQVRLDTQYF. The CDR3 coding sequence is TGTGCCAGCAGCCAAGTTCGACTGGATACGCAGTATTTT.

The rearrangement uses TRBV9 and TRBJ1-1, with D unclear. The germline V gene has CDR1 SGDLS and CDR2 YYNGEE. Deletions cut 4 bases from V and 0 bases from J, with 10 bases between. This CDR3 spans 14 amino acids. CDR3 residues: CASSPRSLNTEAFF. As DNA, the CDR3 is TGTGCCAGCAGCCCACGGAGCTTGAACACTGAAGCTTTCTTT.

CDR3 nucleotide sequence: TGTGCCAGCAGCGGGGACAGGGGTGATTCACCCCTCCACTTT. Translating it yields CASSGDRGDSPLHF. The V gene is TRBV9, the J gene TRBJ1-6; 10 bases align to TRBD1. V trimming: 3 bases; J trimming: 8 bases; junction bases outside the gene matches: 2. In germline, CDR1 is SGDLS, CDR2 YYNGEE. The CDR3 length is 14 residues.

The CDR3 region is CASSPRVPGQGRDTIYF. In nucleotides, the CDR3 is TGTGCCAGCTCACCGAGAGTACCGGGACAGGGGAGAGACACCATATATTTT. The genes are TRBV18 and TRBJ1-3; 10 bases are a match to TRBD1. Unmatched junction bases numbered 13, after V lost 3 bases and J lost 8 bases. Germline CDR1 and CDR2: KGHSH and LQKENI. The CDR3 runs to 17 residues.

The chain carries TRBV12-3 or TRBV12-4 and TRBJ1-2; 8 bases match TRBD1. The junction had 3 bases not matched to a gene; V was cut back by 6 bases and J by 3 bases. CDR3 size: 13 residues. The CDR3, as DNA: TGTGCCAGCAGCACAGGGGGTGACTATGGCTACACCTTC. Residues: CASSTGGDYGYTF.

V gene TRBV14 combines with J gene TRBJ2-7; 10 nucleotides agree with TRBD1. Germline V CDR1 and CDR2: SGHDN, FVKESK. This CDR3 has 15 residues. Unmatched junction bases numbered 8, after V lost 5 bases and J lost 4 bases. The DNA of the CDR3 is TGTGCCAGCAGCTCACGACAGGGGGCCGGTTACGAGCAGTACTTC. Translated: CASSSRQGAGYEQYF.

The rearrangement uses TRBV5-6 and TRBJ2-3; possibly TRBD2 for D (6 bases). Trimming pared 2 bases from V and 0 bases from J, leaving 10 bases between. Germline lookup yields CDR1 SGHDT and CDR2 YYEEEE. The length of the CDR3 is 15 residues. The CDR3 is CASSLGGISTDTQYF. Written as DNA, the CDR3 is TGTGCCAGCAGCTTAGGAGGGATAAGCACAGATACGCAGTATTTT.

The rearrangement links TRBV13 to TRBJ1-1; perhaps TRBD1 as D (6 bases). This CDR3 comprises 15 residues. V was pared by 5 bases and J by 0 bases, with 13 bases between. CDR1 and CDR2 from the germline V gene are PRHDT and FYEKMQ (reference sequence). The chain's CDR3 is CASSPRTVMNTEAFF. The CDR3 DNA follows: TGTGCCAGCAGCCCTCGGACAGTCATGAACACTGAAGCTTTCTTT.

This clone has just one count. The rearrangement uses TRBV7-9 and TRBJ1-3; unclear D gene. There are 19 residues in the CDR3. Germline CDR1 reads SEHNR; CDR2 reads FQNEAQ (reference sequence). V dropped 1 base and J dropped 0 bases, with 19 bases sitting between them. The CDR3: CASSLETPRPSASGNTIYF. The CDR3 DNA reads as TGTGCCAGCAGCTTAGAGACCCCTCGCCCGAGCGCCTCTGGAAACACCATATATTTT.

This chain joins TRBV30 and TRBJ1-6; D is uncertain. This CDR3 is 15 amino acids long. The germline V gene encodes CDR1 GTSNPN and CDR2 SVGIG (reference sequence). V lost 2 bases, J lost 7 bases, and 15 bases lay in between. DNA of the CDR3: TGTGCCTGGAGTTTAAATGTTGGAGGCAATTCACCCCTCCACTTT. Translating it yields CAWSLNVGGNSPLHF. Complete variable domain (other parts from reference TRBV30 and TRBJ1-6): SQTIHQWPATLVQPVGSPLSLECTVEGTSNPNLYWYRQAAGRGLQLLFYSVGIGQISSEVPQNLSASRPQDRQFILSSKKLLLSDSGFYLCAWSLNVGGNSPLHFGNGTRLTVT.

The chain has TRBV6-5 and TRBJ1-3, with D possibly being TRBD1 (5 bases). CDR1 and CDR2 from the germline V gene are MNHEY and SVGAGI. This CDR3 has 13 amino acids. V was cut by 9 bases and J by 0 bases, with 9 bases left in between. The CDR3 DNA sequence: TGTGCCAGTGACAGCAGCTCTGGAAACACCATATATTTT. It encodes CASDSSSGNTIYF.